One sample yielded the 5 T cell receptor beta chains listed below, sequenced in a study of T-cell reconstitution after alpha-beta-depleted transplantation in children. Unique molecular identifiers were built into the TCRbeta library. TCRdb independently ran MiXCR on the PCR reads; one entry per CDR3 protein. The sample has almost 600,000 distinct CDR3 sequences, 20% to 30% seen once. The sample was PBMCs, taken before TCRalphabeta/CD19-depleted stem cell transplant. These receptors were collected from a boy in the first two years of life with Wiskott-Aldrich syndrome, due to receive a stem cell transplant.

The CDR3 loop reads CASSPAWTGGPLSSYNEQFF. The CDR3 DNA follows: TGTGCCAGCAGTCCCGCTTGGACAGGGGGCCCCCTTAGCTCCTACAATGAGCAGTTCTTC. This chain joins TRBV27 and TRBJ2-1; 11 nucleotides agree with TRBD1. The CDR3 has 20 amino acids. With 5 bases clipped from V and 0 bases from J, the junction kept 15 bases outside the gene matches. Germline CDR1 reads MNHEY; CDR2 reads SMNVEV (reference sequence).

The chain links TRBV24-1 to TRBJ2-1, with D tentatively TRBD2 (7 bases). V dropped 3 bases and J dropped 7 bases, with 15 bases sitting between them. Germline V gene sequence: CDR1 KGHDR, CDR2 SFDVKD. This CDR3 region has 15 residues. For the CDR3, the DNA is TGTGCCACCAGTGATGGGGGGGCCGTTAGGAATGAGCAGTTCTTC. Translation: CATSDGGAVRNEQFF.

This chain connects TRBV14 to TRBJ1-2; 7 bases align to TRBD1. With 4 bases clipped from V and 1 base from J, the junction kept 15 bases outside the gene matches. This CDR3 has 18 residues. Germline CDR1 is SGHDN and CDR2 is FVKESK. The CDR3 sequence is CASSRKTGADALNYGYTF. The CDR3 nucleotides are TGTGCCAGCAGCCGCAAAACAGGGGCCGACGCACTTAACTATGGCTACACCTTC. The full variable domain, rest sourced from reference TRBV14 and TRBJ1-2, is EAGVTQFPSHSVIEKGQTVTLRCDPISGHDNLYWYRRVMGKEIKFLLHFVKESKQDESGMPNNRFLAERTGGTYSTLKVQPAELEDSGVYFCASSRKTGADALNYGYTFGSGTRLTVV.

This clonotype occurred a few times. This chain connects TRBV15 to TRBJ2-3, with a weak D call TRBD1 (5 bases). The CDR3 consists of 14 residues. Germline V gives CDR1 LNHNV, CDR2 YYDKDF (reference sequence). Trimming removed 3 bases at V and 5 bases at J, with 12 bases between. CDR3 bases: TGTGCCACCAGCAGTAGCAGGGCGGTAGATACGCAGTATTTT. This gives the protein CATSSSRAVDTQYF.

This clonotype was observed a handful of times. This chain connects TRBV29-1 to TRBJ2-5; D not resolved. Germline values: CDR1 SQVTM, CDR2 ANQGSEA. Trimming removed 4 bases from V and 0 bases from J, with 12 bases in between. CDR3 length: 14 amino acids. In DNA, the CDR3 is TGCAGCGTTGTAGGGCGTCTGTACCAAGAGACCCAGTACTTC. It encodes CSVVGRLYQETQYF.